The rows below give T cell receptor beta chains drawn from one sample of a study of human T cells and chemical hapten exposure. TCRdb reprocessed the RACE reads via MiXCR and lists one record per CDR3 protein. The sample has some 150,000 distinct CDR3 sequences; roughly 10% are singletons. The input for sequencing was whole blood, taken in connection with sensitization to the hapten diphenylcyclopropenone (DPC). The source of these receptors is a woman aged 45-60 years with alopecia areata. Some clones in this sample may be carry-over from other donors' samples. The CDR3 runs from the conserved cysteine through the conserved F or W. The order of the fields is clone size, V gene, CDR3 protein. Clone sizes are given selectively: once, few, many, or a class where the clone is expanded.

>many|TRBV27
CASSFGVRSYNEQFF
>NA|TRBV28
CASSNNQPQHF
>many|TRBV7-2
CASSSGLAGPGETQYF
>few|TRBV6-6
CASSYKAGGVETQYF
>NA|TRBV4-1
CASSQVGPSNQPQHF
>NA|TRBV6-2/TRBV6-3
CASRAGGLPYNEQFF
>many|TRBV28
CASSPNVWGQENQPQHF
>NA|TRBV29-1
CSARTGPQAETQYF
>few|TRBV3-1
CASSHGAGSETQYF
>many|TRBV10-3
CAISGGATYQPQHF
>many|TRBV28
CASSSIRGRIYEQYF
>NA|TRBV18
CASSPPLSRGIFFGYTF
>many|TRBV29-1
CSVAQGPDPEAFF
>NA|TRBV20-1
CSARTTSASTDTQYF
>NA|TRBV6-6
CASGGMTDSGNTIYF
>many|TRBV12-3/TRBV12-4
CASSTRDRVGTEAFF
>few|TRBV7-2
CASRRPRGPRGANVLTF
>NA|TRBV12-3/TRBV12-4
CASSSGQAVGGYTF
>NA|TRBV25-1
CAGSDPPTDEQYF
>NA|TRBV19
CAGSIAGLTLYGYTF
>NA|TRBV27
CASSPSGRADTQYF
>few|TRBV9
CASSVGPGGASPLHF
>few|TRBV7-2
CASRGGGNGQPQHF
>many|TRBV30
CAWRLAGVRNEQFF
>many|TRBV29-1
CSVGQGIDTQYF
>NA|TRBV7-2
CASSQPPPREGYTF
>few|TRBV19
CASTRLAGGVGELFF
>few|TRBV7-6
CASSSRTGRGEQFF
>few|TRBV6-2/TRBV6-3
CASREAGEDEQFF
>NA|TRBV5-1
CASSLDRGDTGELFF
>many|TRBV5-1
CASSPQGTAGEPQHF
>NA|TRBV4-2
CASSQDLYNEQFF
>NA|TRBV7-2
CASSARVPPQYF
>few|TRBV6-1
CASSELTAAGELFF
>NA|TRBV12-3/TRBV12-4
CASSLTPRMGLAGGLYEQYF
>many|TRBV19
CASSIGGMVGANVLTF
>many|TRBV12-5
CASGSYRGLLGTEAFF
>few|TRBV20-1
CSATPETVRSYEQYF
>few|TRBV5-1
CASSLLQGARANVLTF
>few|TRBV9
CASSVASWSGSNTGELFF
>NA|TRBV6-2/TRBV6-3
CASSYSSYEQYF
>NA|TRBV7-6
CASSRTGYTGELFF
>few|TRBV5-5
CASRFEQGLGELFF
>NA|TRBV15
CATSSTDRDTEAFF
>many|TRBV5-5
CASSFQDRAFTGANVLTF
>many|TRBV3-1
CASSQKATNTEAFF
>few|TRBV14
CASSQSRLAINLGNEQFF
>few|TRBV20-1
CSATSGLSTDTQYF
>many|TRBV5-5
CASSLLTLETQYF
>NA|TRBV19
CASSMDGLGDYGYTF
>NA|TRBV19
CASSILPPGTPSSYNEQFF
>many|TRBV19
CASSVQRETQYF
>few|TRBV19
CASRERDETLTGELFF